Sequencing of this T cell receptor (beta chain) was carried out in a study of beta chain features in type 1 diabetes. Study as a whole: Healthy donors, compared against patients, showed similar age, gender and cell yields. Sorted cell examination encompassed about 110,000,000 cells across all samples.

This clone was recorded at least ten times. The antigen is unknown. This CDR3 is 14 amino acids long. The V segment lost 2 bases and the J segment 4 bases; nucleotides outside the gene matches: 1. Study-level points and caveats: The study found moderately but significantly shorter TCRB CDR3s in all four CD4+ subsets of Type 1 diabetes patients. TCRB repertoires of naive, central memory and Treg cells appeared more similar among patients than among healthy donors.

Expressed TCRB transcripts got sequenced, as all isolated RNA was reverse transcribed. Sequencing was performed with immunoSEQ multiplex PCR; in TCRdb, only in-frame clones are kept and a portion is missing. The sample lists a few hundred thousand clones, less than 15% occurring once. The sample was naive CD4+ T cells from blood. J is TRBJ1-2 and V is TRBV23-1, with 10 nucleotides matching TRBD1. TRBV23-1 is flagged as an ORF with uncertain function. This TCR was recovered from a woman aged 18-29 years with type 1 diabetes. The CDR3: CASSQRTGGYGYTF. For the CDR3, the DNA is TGCGCCAGCAGTCAAAGGACAGGGGGCTATGGCTACACCTTC.